Listed here are 31 T cell receptor beta chains from one sample, sequenced in a study of T cells in women clearing cervical HPV infection listed by TCRdb under 2018. Libraries were built with the immunoSEQ multiplex PCR assay. TCRdb obtained this table from immuneACCESS and retained in-frame rearrangements with V and J assigned. These tables miss some clones; where compared with another copy, unresolved V genes account for less than half of the shortfall, and the remainder is unexplained. This sample's table lists tens of thousands of clones. 6% to 8.5% of the sample is in the top ten clones. The sequencing input was blood buffy coat. Receptors originate from a woman between 18 and 70 years old with a cervical HPV16 infection that either progressed to CIN3+ or cleared (not recorded which).

On this clone itself: The read stops 3 residues short of the end of the CDR3; the missing end is completed from the germline J gene. The rearrangement links TRBV28 to TRBJ1-1; 8 bases map to TRBD1. Germline V CDR1 and CDR2: MDHEN, SYDVKM. The length of the CDR3 is 14 residues. The V gene end was trimmed by 5 bases and the J gene end by 5 bases; junction bases not matched to a gene: 7. The part of the CDR3 DNA that was read is TGTGCCAGCAGTCCGACAGGGGAGGTAACTGAA. Translating gives CASSPTGEVTE. The CDR3, in full, reads CASSPTGEVTEAFF.

Remarks on this clone: Sequencing ends 3 residues short of the CDR3 end; the germline J gene provides the rest. The genes are TRBV2 and TRBJ2-2; 8 bases align to TRBD1. Germline V lookup: CDR1 SNHLY, CDR2 FYNNEI. The CDR3 covers 16 residues. CDR3 residues: CASSRDRRSGANVLFF. CDR3 DNA (partial): TGTGCCAGCAGCCGGGACAGGAGATCTGGGGCCAACGTG.

With regard to this clone: From the germline J gene comes the end of the CDR3, since the read stops 3 residues before it. The gene calls are TRBV5-1 and TRBJ1-4; TRBD1 agrees at 7 bases. V lost 5 bases and J lost 4; bases outside the gene matches: 8. Germline assignment: CDR1 SGHRS and CDR2 YFSETQ. This CDR3 is built from 15 residues. The DNA read from the CDR3 is TGCGCCAGCAGGCTCGGACAGGACCTTAATGAAAAA. Encoded protein: CASRLGQDLNEK. The whole CDR3 sequence is CASRLGQDLNEKLFF.

About this clone: The read halts 3 residues ahead of the CDR3 end, with the missing end drawn from the germline J gene. This chain links TRBV7-3 with TRBJ2-5, with TRBD2 identical over 8 bases. J was trimmed by 4 bases and V by 5 bases; bases with no gene match: 9. This CDR3 contains 15 residues. Germline V gene lookup returns CDR1 SGHTA and CDR2 FQGTGA. The CDR3 bases that were read are TGTGCCAGCAGCCCGGGCGGGGGGCTAGCAGAGACC. It codes for CASSPGGGLAET. The CDR3 in full is CASSPGGGLAETQYF.

Note on this clone: The read stops 3 residues short of the end of the CDR3; the missing end is completed from the germline J gene. The genes are TRBV25-1 and TRBJ2-2; 9 nucleotides agree with TRBD2. This CDR3 is 14 amino acids long. The trim removed 2 bases at V and 7 bases at J, leaving 2 bases unmatched. Germline V gives CDR1 MGHDK, CDR2 SYGVNS. The covered CDR3 bases are TGTGCCAGCAGTGAAAATAGCGGGGGCGGGGAG. Amino acids: CASSENSGGGE. The whole CDR3 sequence reads CASSENSGGGELFF.

Notes on this clone: The read terminates 3 residues ahead of where the CDR3 ends, so the germline J gene completes it. This chain connects TRBV6-4 to TRBJ2-2; 9 nucleotides agree with TRBD2. This CDR3 has 17 residues. Germline-derived CDR1 and CDR2 are MRHNA and SNTAGT. J gave up 4 bases and V 6 bases, and 12 bases lay outside the gene matches. CDR3 sequence: CASRDIAGGASTGELFF. CDR3 DNA, as far as it was read: TGTGCCAGCAGAGACATCGCGGGGGGGGCCTCCACCGGGGAG.

About this clone: The read gets to within 3 residues of the CDR3 end, and the germline J gene fills in the rest. This chain connects TRBV20-1 to TRBJ1-5, with unresolved D. The CDR3 is 12 residues long. V was cut by 6 bases and J by 6 bases, with 12 bases left in between. Germline V lookup: CDR1 DFQATT, CDR2 SNEGSKA (reference sequence). The CDR3 bases that were read are TGCAGTGCCCGGACTGGGCTTCAGCCC. It encodes CSARTGLQP. In full, the CDR3 reads CSARTGLQPQHF.

On this clone: The read is 3 residues too short to cover the CDR3 end, so that end is filled in from the germline J gene. The gene calls are TRBV29-1 and TRBJ2-7; D is possibly TRBD2 (6 bases). V shed 5 bases and J shed 0 bases, with 11 bases lying between them. CDR3 length: 13 residues. Germline CDR1 and CDR2: SQVTM and ANQGSEA. CDR3 bases read: TGCAGCGTTACCTCGGGACTCTCCTACGAG. Its protein product is CSVTSGLSYE. The complete CDR3 sequence is CSVTSGLSYEQYF.

Of note for this clone: Read coverage stops 3 residues before the CDR3 terminus; the germline J gene supplies the remainder. The rearrangement joins TRBV20-1 to TRBJ1-4, with 7 bases lining up with TRBD1. This CDR3 is built from 14 residues. Per the germline V gene, CDR1 is DFQATT and CDR2 is SNEGSKA (reference sequence). Trimming cost V 1 base and J 8 bases; bases outside gene matches: 7. CDR3 loop: CSARGEGGREKLFF. Incomplete CDR3 DNA: TGCAGTGCTAGAGGTGAAGGGGGCAGGGAAAAA.

Worth noting for this clone: The CDR3 end lies 3 residues beyond the end of the read and is filled in from the germline J gene. V is TRBV6-2 or TRBV6-3 and J is TRBJ2-1, with TRBD2 identical over 11 bases. CDR3 length: 16 residues. The ends lost 0 bases at V and 9 bases at J; junction bases unmatched: 7. Germline V CDR1 and CDR2: MNHEY, SVGEGT. The CDR3 bases that were read are TGTGCCAGCAGTTACTCGAGGCTAGCGGGGGGACCTGAG. Residues: CASSYSRLAGGPE. The full CDR3 protein reads CASSYSRLAGGPEQFF.

On this clone itself: The CDR3 end lies 3 residues beyond the end of the read and is filled in from the germline J gene. The sample holds other DNA sequences that translate to the same CDR3. The rearrangement joins TRBV30 to TRBJ1-3; a weak D match, TRBD1 (5 bases). V was clipped by 6 bases and J by 5 bases, with 14 bases between them. Germline lookup yields CDR1 GTSNPN and CDR2 SVGIG (reference sequence). This CDR3 spans 13 amino acids. The CDR3 sequence: CACSGTRRNTIYF. CDR3 bases read: TGTGCCTGCTCAGGGACTCGAAGAAACACC.

Details on this clone: The CDR3 extends 3 residues past the end of the read, so its final part is completed from the germline J gene. The identical CDR3 is also encoded by other nucleotide sequences in the sample. This chain uses TRBV30 with TRBJ1-3; 7 nucleotides agree with TRBD1. The V gene's germline CDR1 is GTSNPN and CDR2 SVGIG (reference sequence). V gave up 0 bases and J gave up 8 bases; unmatched junction bases: 7. The CDR3 runs to 14 residues. The DNA read from the CDR3 is TGTGCCTGGAGTGTACTGGGACAGAGGGACACC. Protein product: CAWSVLGQRDT. The full CDR3 sequence reads CAWSVLGQRDTIYF.

A word on this clone: The CDR3 extends 3 residues past the end of the read, so its final part is completed from the germline J gene. The rearrangement uses TRBV5-1 and TRBJ1-1, with D possibly being TRBD1 (5 bases). CDR1 is SGHRS, CDR2 YFSETQ, per germline. Trimming shortened V by 0 bases and J by 2 bases, and 8 bases separated the two germline ends. This CDR3 spans 14 amino acids. The sequenced part of the CDR3 DNA is TGCGCCAGCAGCTTGGACGGGGGTAACACTGAA. Translating gives CASSLDGGNTE. The whole CDR3 sequence reads CASSLDGGNTEAFF.

CDR3 bases read: TGTGCCTGGAGTGCCGACAATTCACCA. It codes for CAWSADNSP. The entire CDR3 is CAWSADNSPLFF. V usage is TRBV30 and J usage is TRBJ1-4; D gene ambiguous. The read halts 3 residues ahead of the CDR3 end, with the missing end drawn from the germline J gene. Germline V gene sequence: CDR1 GTSNPN, CDR2 SVGIG (reference sequence). The CDR3 spans 12 residues.

In regard to this clone: At one end the junction does not follow the germline gene, possibly because of a read error. Other DNA sequences in the same sample also yield this CDR3. CDR3 sequence: CASSLQESGNTIYF. The part of the CDR3 DNA that was read is TGTGCCAGCAGCTTACAGGAATCTGGAAACACT. This rearrangement joins TRBV7-9 to TRBJ1-3; D not certain. The read ends 3 residues early relative to the CDR3; the germline J gene fills the gap. The germline V gene encodes CDR1 SEHNR and CDR2 FQNEAQ (reference sequence). The CDR3 totals 14 residues. The whole variable domain, filled in from reference TRBV7-9 and TRBJ1-3, reads DTGVSQNPRHKITKRGQNVTFRCDPISEHNRLYWYRQTLGQGPEFLTYFQNEAQLEKSRLLSDRFSAERPKGSFSTLEIQRTEQGDSAMYLCASSLQESGNTIYFGEGSWLTVV.

By frequency, this clone is medium-sized. The sequence runs out 3 residues before the end of the CDR3; the remainder is reconstructed from the germline J gene. The genes are TRBV28 and TRBJ1-5; D is unclear. The V end was cut by 6 bases, the J end by 0 bases, with 12 bases between. The CDR3 totals 15 residues. Germline CDR1 is MDHEN and CDR2 is SYDVKM. The CDR3 here is CASSPDTYSNQPQHF. CDR3 bases read: TGTGCCAGCAGCCCCGACACTTATAGCAATCAGCCC.

With regard to this clone: The read falls 3 residues short of the CDR3 end, and the missing part is taken from the germline J gene. J is TRBJ2-7 and V is TRBV12-3 or TRBV12-4, with TRBD1 matching over 8 bases. The CDR3 has 17 residues. V was pared by 7 bases and J by 3 bases, with 17 bases of the junction left unmatched. The CDR3: CASTGGAGGFGVYEQYF. The sequenced part of the CDR3 DNA is TGTGCCAGCACCGGAGGGGCAGGGGGCTTTGGGGTCTACGAG.

Remarks on this clone: The CDR3 extends 3 residues past the end of the read, so its final part is completed from the germline J gene. V usage is TRBV2 and J usage is TRBJ2-3; 13 bases align to TRBD2. The CDR3 sequence is 15 residues long. Germline assignment: CDR1 SNHLY and CDR2 FYNNEI. J was trimmed by 7 bases and V by 6 bases; bases with no gene match: 7. The CDR3 protein is CASRAGLAGVHTQYF. CDR3 DNA, as far as it was read: TGTGCCAGCAGAGCCGGACTAGCGGGGGTTCATACG.

As concerns this clone: The read stops 3 residues short of the end of the CDR3; the missing end is completed from the germline J gene. This rearrangement joins TRBV20-1 to TRBJ1-4; 9 bases match TRBD1. Germline V gene data show CDR1 as DFQATT and CDR2 as SNEGSKA (reference sequence). The CDR3 runs to 18 residues. This CDR3 reads CSARVPGTGTVGNSPLFF. Partial CDR3 DNA: TGCAGTGCTAGGGTCCCCGGGACAGGGACGGTCGGGAATTCACCA.

As for this clone: The read ends 3 residues early relative to the CDR3; the germline J gene fills the gap. The rearrangement links TRBV6-1 to TRBJ2-1; D gene uncertain. Germline CDR1 reads MNHNS; CDR2 reads SASEGT. Trimming removed 3 bases at V and 3 bases at J, with 6 bases between. CDR3 length: 13 residues. CDR3 region: CASSESLYNEQFF. The DNA read from the CDR3 is TGTGCCAGCAGTGAGTCACTCTACAATGAG.

Concerning this clone: The CDR3 end lies 3 residues beyond the end of the read and is filled in from the germline J gene. The genes are TRBV7-9 and TRBJ1-4; D is possibly TRBD1 (5 bases). Germline lookup yields CDR1 SEHNR and CDR2 FQNEAQ (reference sequence). V lost 1 base and J 6 bases, leaving 9 bases between the germline ends. This CDR3 region has 14 residues. CDR3 protein: CASSLVRGDEKLFF. Partial CDR3 DNA: TGTGCCAGCAGCTTAGTAAGAGGGGATGAAAAA.

About this clone itself: The read comes to an end 3 residues before the CDR3 does, leaving the germline J gene to fill in the end. This chain links TRBV6-1 with TRBJ2-2; a possible D gene is TRBD2 (7 bases). The CDR3 loop spans 15 amino acids. CDR1 and CDR2 (germline): MNHNS, SASEGT. The CDR3 here is CASSEVKGGGSPLFF. CDR3 bases read: TGTGCCAGCAGTGAGGTTAAAGGGGGGGGTTCACCG.

About this clone itself: The read finishes 3 residues shy of the CDR3 end, and the germline J gene is used to complete it. The V gene is TRBV7-9, the J gene TRBJ2-7; weak D call: TRBD2 (6 bases). The V gene lost 6 bases and the J gene lost 1 base, with 10 bases spanning the gap. The CDR3 consists of 13 residues. Germline CDR1 reads SEHNR; CDR2 reads FQNEAQ (reference sequence). The covered CDR3 bases are TGTGCCAGCAGGCCCCGGGGGTCCTACGAG. This sequence encodes CASRPRGSYE. The complete CDR3 protein is CASRPRGSYEQYF.

Remarks on this clone: The read terminates 3 residues ahead of where the CDR3 ends, so the germline J gene completes it. This chain uses TRBV13 with TRBJ2-2; 9 nucleotides line up with TRBD1. CDR1 and CDR2 from the germline V gene are PRHDT and FYEKMQ (reference sequence). The V segment lost 1 base and the J segment 4 bases; nucleotides outside the gene matches: 4. The CDR3 covers 16 residues. The sequenced CDR3 bases are TGTGCCAGCAGCTTAGACTCGGACAGGGGCACCGGGGAG. Translating gives CASSLDSDRGTGE. The whole CDR3 reads CASSLDSDRGTGELFF.

A remark on this clone: The read stops 3 residues short of the end of the CDR3; the missing end is completed from the germline J gene. The rearrangement links TRBV6-2 or TRBV6-3 to TRBJ2-7; D is ambiguous. Between the trimmed V and J ends, which lost 2 bases and 1 base, there was a span of 6 bases. CDR1 and CDR2 from the germline V gene are MNHEY and SVGEGT. This CDR3 spans 13 amino acids. CDR3 DNA, as far as it was read: TGTGCCAGCAGTTACCAGGAATCCTACGAG. It yields the protein CASSYQESYE. The whole CDR3 protein reads CASSYQESYEQYF.

To note about this clone: The read finishes 3 residues shy of the CDR3 end, and the germline J gene is used to complete it. The V call is TRBV7-9, the J call TRBJ1-2; D not certain. Germline CDR1 and CDR2: SEHNR and FQNEAQ (reference sequence). V was cut by 4 bases and J by 0 bases, with 9 bases left in between. The CDR3 extends over 14 amino acids. CDR3 DNA (partial): TGTGCCAGCAGCTACGGTGCGGCTAACTATGGC. It encodes CASSYGAANYG. The CDR3 as a whole reads CASSYGAANYGYTF.

A word on this clone: The read falls 3 residues short of the CDR3 end, and the missing part is taken from the germline J gene. This chain links TRBV20-1 with TRBJ1-3; maybe TRBD1 (6 bases). V lost 4 bases and J 1 base, leaving 11 bases between the germline ends. From germline, CDR1 is DFQATT and CDR2 SNEGSKA (reference sequence). CDR3 length: 14 residues. The sequenced part of the CDR3 DNA is TGCAGTGCTACCAGGACAGATTCTGGAAACACC. Its protein product is CSATRTDSGNT. The CDR3, in full, reads CSATRTDSGNTIYF.

Regarding this clone: The junction departs from germline at one end; a sequencing error may be responsible. From the germline J gene comes the end of the CDR3, since the read stops 3 residues before it. Other DNA sequences of this sample code for an identical CDR3. The V and J genes are TRBV7-9 and TRBJ1-3; D not resolved. Germline loops: CDR1 SEHNR, CDR2 FQNEAQ (reference sequence). The CDR3 has 15 residues. CDR3 sequence: CASSLDSLSGNTIYF. CDR3 DNA, as far as it was read: TGTGCCAGCAGCTTAGACAGCCTCTCTGGAAACACA.

Of note for this clone: Read coverage stops 3 residues before the CDR3 terminus; the germline J gene supplies the remainder. The gene calls are TRBV10-2 and TRBJ1-5, with D tentatively TRBD1 (5 bases). The germline V gene has CDR1 WSHSY and CDR2 SAAADI. V lost 3 bases and J 6 bases, leaving 12 bases between the germline ends. The length of the CDR3 is 14 residues. The CDR3 sequence: CASSEWQGGQPQHF. The sequenced CDR3 bases are TGCGCCAGCAGTGAATGGCAGGGAGGTCAGCCC.

On this clone: The CDR3 goes on 3 residues after the read ends, and that part is filled in from the germline J gene. This chain joins TRBV5-6 and TRBJ1-2; TRBD1 matches 9 bases. Germline V CDR1 and CDR2: SGHDT, YYEEEE. This CDR3 has 14 amino acids. With V trimmed by 4 bases and J by 3 bases, 4 bases remained unmatched. Incomplete CDR3 DNA: TGTGCCAGCAGCCGGACAGGGGACGACTATGGC. Its translation is CASSRTGDDYG. The whole CDR3 reads CASSRTGDDYGYTF.

As to this clone: With the read ending 3 residues before the CDR3 end, the germline J gene is used to fill in that end. The rearrangement joins TRBV28 to TRBJ2-3; 11 nucleotides line up with TRBD2. Germline assignment: CDR1 MDHEN and CDR2 SYDVKM. The trim removed 3 bases at V and 3 bases at J, leaving 5 bases unmatched. The CDR3 runs 16 residues. CDR3 bases read: TGTGCCAGCAGTTTCCAACTAGCGGGAGTGACAGATACG. Translation gives CASSFQLAGVTDT. The CDR3 reads in full as CASSFQLAGVTDTQYF.